This TCR beta chain came from a study of T cell repertoires in cytomegalovirus infection. Turning to this clonotype: The antigen is not known.

TCRdb passed the reads through MiXCR, listing each CDR3 protein once. The table lists 640,000 or so distinct CDR3 sequences, about 30% of them singletons. Losses at the gene ends were 6 bases for V and 6 bases for J; bases not matched to a gene: 10. The CDR3 extends over 14 amino acids. Germline CDR1 reads SEHNR; CDR2 reads FQNEAQ (reference sequence). This clonotype originated in a human donor in good health (CMV status not recorded). Some clones in this sample may be carry-over from other donors' samples. The specimen comprised cultured PBMCs, sampled from culture after CMV antigen stimulation. The chain has TRBV7-9 and TRBJ1-1; TRBD1 matches 7 bases. The CDR3 DNA follows: TGTGCCAGCAGGAGTAAACAGGGGAGGTCTGAAGCTTTCTTT. Protein product: CASRSKQGRSEAFF. Filled out from reference TRBV7-9 and TRBJ1-1, the complete variable domain reads DTGVSQNPRHKITKRGQNVTFRCDPISEHNRLYWYRQTLGQGPEFLTYFQNEAQLEKSRLLSDRFSAERPKGSFSTLEIQRTEQGDSAMYLCASRSKQGRSEAFFGQGTRLTVV.